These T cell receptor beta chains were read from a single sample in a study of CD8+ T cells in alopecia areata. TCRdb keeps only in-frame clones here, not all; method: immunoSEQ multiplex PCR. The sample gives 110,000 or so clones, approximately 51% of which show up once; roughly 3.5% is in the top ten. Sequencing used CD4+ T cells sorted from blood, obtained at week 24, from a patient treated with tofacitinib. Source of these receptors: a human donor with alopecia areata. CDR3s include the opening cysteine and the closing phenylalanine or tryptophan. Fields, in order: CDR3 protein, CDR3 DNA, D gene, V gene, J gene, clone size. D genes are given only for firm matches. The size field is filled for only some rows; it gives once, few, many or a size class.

CDR3: CASSLAGQGIWNSPLHF
DNA: TGTGCCAGCAGCTTAGCAGGCCAGGGAATATGGAATTCACCCCTCCACTTT
D: -
V: TRBV7-9
J: TRBJ1-6
size: -

CDR3: CASTQGDQRPQHF
DNA: TGTGCCAGCACACAGGGGGACCAGAGGCCCCAGCATTTT
D: TRBD1
V: TRBV2
J: TRBJ1-5
size: -

CDR3: CSVSYRTQPINEQFF
DNA: TGCAGCGTCTCTTACCGGACCCAACCGATTAATGAGCAGTTCTTC
D: -
V: TRBV29-1
J: TRBJ2-1
size: few

CDR3: CASSSQGDTQYF
DNA: TGTGCCAGCAGCTCCCAGGGGGATACGCAGTATTTT
D: -
V: TRBV11-2
J: TRBJ2-3
size: -

CDR3: CATSSQAGYEQYF
DNA: TGTGCCACCAGCAGCCAGGCTGGCTACGAGCAGTACTTC
D: -
V: TRBV15
J: TRBJ2-7
size: -

CDR3: CASSLATGSRQKLFF
DNA: TGTGCCAGCAGCCTAGCGACAGGATCACGGCAAAAACTGTTTTTT
D: -
V: TRBV5-6
J: TRBJ1-4
size: -

CDR3: CASGVHNEQFF
DNA: TGTGCCAGCGGGGTTCACAATGAGCAGTTCTTC
D: -
V: TRBV2
J: TRBJ2-1
size: -

CDR3: CASSQVGYGSVGGNTEAFF
DNA: TGCGCCAGCAGCCAAGTAGGATATGGGTCCGTAGGGGGGAACACTGAAGCTTTCTTT
D: -
V: TRBV4-1
J: TRBJ1-1
size: -

CDR3: CASSFGGEETQYF
DNA: TGCGCCAGCAGCTTTGGGGGCGAGGAGACCCAGTACTTC
D: -
V: TRBV5-1
J: TRBJ2-5
size: -

CDR3: CSVGRDNEQFF
DNA: TGCAGCGTAGGCCGGGACAATGAGCAGTTCTTC
D: -
V: TRBV29-1
J: TRBJ2-1
size: -

CDR3: CASSPYRDRPQETQYF
DNA: TGTGCCAGCTCACCATACCGGGACCGACCCCAAGAGACCCAGTACTTC
D: -
V: TRBV18
J: TRBJ2-5
size: -

CDR3: CASSLKGEETQYF
DNA: TGCGCCAGCAGCTTGAAAGGGGAAGAGACCCAGTACTTC
D: -
V: TRBV5-1
J: TRBJ2-5
size: many

CDR3: CASSGGGSNQPQHF
DNA: TGTGCCAGTAGTGGGGGGGGCAGCAATCAGCCCCAGCATTTT
D: -
V: TRBV19
J: TRBJ1-5
size: many

CDR3: CSASTGGWTGELFF
DNA: TGCAGCGCCTCGACAGGGGGCTGGACCGGGGAGCTGTTTTTT
D: TRBD1
V: TRBV29-1
J: TRBJ2-2
size: -

CDR3: CASSQDSDQETQYF
DNA: TGTGCCAGCAGCCAGGACAGCGACCAAGAGACCCAGTACTTC
D: -
V: TRBV5-4
J: TRBJ2-5
size: -

CDR3: CSVNLGAYEQYF
DNA: TGCAGCGTGAATCTCGGCGCCTACGAGCAGTACTTC
D: -
V: TRBV29-1
J: TRBJ2-7
size: once

CDR3: CATSRGGRTKETQYF
DNA: TGTGCCACCAGCAGAGGCGGCAGGACAAAAGAGACCCAGTACTTC
D: -
V: TRBV15
J: TRBJ2-5
size: -

CDR3: CASSMSWGSDNSPLHF
DNA: TGTGCCAGTAGTATGTCCTGGGGATCGGATAATTCACCCCTCCACTTT
D: -
V: TRBV19
J: TRBJ1-6
size: -

CDR3: CASSALTGLSYEQYF
DNA: TGTGCCAGCAGCGCGCTGACAGGCCTCTCCTACGAGCAGTACTTC
D: -
V: TRBV11-2
J: TRBJ2-7
size: -

CDR3: CASRLSDTQYF
DNA: TGTGCCAGCAGGCTCTCAGATACGCAGTATTTT
D: -
V: TRBV27
J: TRBJ2-3
size: -

CDR3: CATSTAGRGTYNEQFF
DNA: TGTGCCACCTCCACCGCGGGCAGGGGGACCTACAATGAGCAGTTCTTC
D: TRBD1
V: TRBV15
J: TRBJ2-1
size: -

CDR3: CASSEGNSNQPQHF
DNA: TGCGCCAGCAGTGAGGGGAATAGCAATCAGCCCCAGCATTTT
D: -
V: TRBV5-1
J: TRBJ1-5
size: once

CDR3: CATSPRPIQHSNYGYTF
DNA: TGTGCCACCAGCCCCCGTCCCATACAGCATTCAAACTATGGCTACACCTTC
D: -
V: TRBV15
J: TRBJ1-2
size: -